This T cell receptor (beta chain) stems from a study of shared clonotypes between healthy human individuals. Overall study findings and caveats: Clonotypes that were shared across a handful of donors made up around 4.6% of naive CD4 clonotypes.

As to this clone: What it recognizes is unknown.

Produced via immunoSEQ multiplex PCR; TCRdb's table is partial and in-frame only. This sample has about 2.1 million clones, with 85% to 95% found just once. In the naive CD8 group, cells lacked CD45RO and were positively selected for CCR7, so terminally differentiated effector memory CD45RA+ cells were left out. Each donor was a Caucasian adult residing in Nashville, Tennessee. Germline-derived CDR1 and CDR2 are SNHLY and FYNNEI. The CDR3 covers 14 residues. Trimming cost V 7 bases and J 4 bases, with 13 bases left between them. Sequenced material: naive CD8+ T cells from PBMCs. This TCR derives from a man younger than 35 in good health. Some clones in this sample may be carry-over from other donors' samples. The rearrangement links TRBV2 to TRBJ2-2; the D gene is possibly TRBD1 (6 bases). CDR3 residues: CASTRGGFTGELFF. CDR3 in DNA: TGTGCCAGCACCAGGGGTGGGTTCACCGGGGAGCTGTTTTTT.